This passage covers 30 T cell receptor beta chains from one sample sequenced in a study of PD-L1 blockade in urothelial cancer. Clones were read by immunoSEQ multiplex PCR, and TCRdb kept only the in-frame ones, dropping some. The sample has about 700 clones, around 40% seen once. This sample comprised tumor tissue, obtained before atezolizumab (anti-PD-L1) treatment. Every receptor here comes from a man between 65 and 85 years old with urothelial cancer.

The V and J genes are TRBV7-6 and TRBJ2-1; D gene ambiguous. This CDR3 has 15 amino acids. Trimming removed 0 bases from V and 2 bases from J, with 8 bases in between. Germline V lookup: CDR1 SGHVS, CDR2 FNYEAQ. CDR3 sequence (DNA): TGTGCCAGCAGCTTAGCAGCGAAACCCTACAATGAGCAGTTCTTC. As protein: CASSLAAKPYNEQFF.

The chain carries TRBV19 and TRBJ2-3, with 8 bases matching TRBD1. The CDR3 runs 16 residues. V dropped 5 bases and J dropped 0; count of bases not matched to a gene: 7. CDR1 is LNHDA and CDR2 is SQIVND in the germline V gene (reference sequence). The CDR3 coding sequence is TGTGCCAGTAGTCCCGGACAGGGCTCCAGCACAGATACGCAGTATTTT. Translation: CASSPGQGSSTDTQYF.

V gene TRBV6-7 combines with J gene TRBJ1-2; tentative D call: TRBD1 (5 bases). TRBV6-7 is an ORF, with its function uncertain. Between the trimmed V and J ends, which lost 2 bases and 4 bases, there was a span of 14 bases. CDR3 size: 15 residues. The CDR3, as DNA: TGTGCCAGCAGTTACCGGGCAGGGAGGACCTATGGCTACACCTTC. Translation: CASSYRAGRTYGYTF.

This clone was observed a handful of times. J is TRBJ1-3 and V is TRBV6-8; 9 positions agree with TRBD1. J lost 4 bases, V lost 6 bases, and 4 bases had no gene match. Germline CDR1 MNHGY, CDR2 SAAAGT. CDR3 size: 14 residues. CDR3 sequence reads: CASRTGGEGNTIYF. CDR3 in DNA: TGTGCCAGCAGAACAGGGGGCGAGGGAAACACCATATATTTT.

This sequence joins TRBV19 and TRBJ2-5; D not certain. Between the trimmed V and J ends, which lost 9 bases and 4 bases, there was a span of 18 bases. The germline gives CDR1 LNHDA, CDR2 SQIVND (reference sequence). The CDR3 has 14 amino acids. The CDR3 region has the DNA TGTGCCAGCTCTGTCGGGCCGTACTCAGAGACCCAGTACTTC. Translation: CASSVGPYSETQYF.

This clone has more than one count but fewer than ten. The chain has TRBV11-3 and TRBJ2-7; D possibly corresponds to TRBD1 (6 bases). Germline CDR1 and CDR2: SGHNT and YENEEA. The CDR3 runs 16 residues. The V end lost 2 bases, the J end lost 0 bases, and 14 bases lay between the germline ends. This CDR3 reads CASSLFGTQSSYEQYF. In nucleotides, the CDR3 is TGTGCCAGCAGCTTATTCGGGACACAAAGCTCCTACGAGCAGTACTTC. Complete variable domain (other parts from reference TRBV11-3 and TRBJ2-7): EAGVVQSPRYKIIEKKQPVAFWCNPISGHNTLYWYLQNLGQGPELLIRYENEEAVDDSQLPKDRFSAERLKGVDSTLKIQPAELGDSAVYLCASSLFGTQSSYEQYFGPGTRLTVT.

The chain carries TRBV18 and TRBJ1-1; D is ambiguous. CDR3 length equals 14 residues. The germline V and J ends were trimmed by 3 bases and 7 bases, with 15 bases remaining between them. Germline lookup yields CDR1 KGHSH and CDR2 LQKENI. The CDR3 nucleotides read TGTGCCAGCTCACCGAGGTCGGGATTGGATGAAGCTTTCTTT. It specifies CASSPRSGLDEAFF.

The V and J genes are TRBV11-3 and TRBJ2-2; no reliable D call. Germline CDR1 reads SGHNT; CDR2 reads YENEEA. Trimming removed 2 bases from V and 4 bases from J, with 11 bases in between. This CDR3 is 15 amino acids long. The CDR3 reads CASSLMVGSTGELFF. The DNA of the CDR3 is TGTGCCAGCAGCTTAATGGTGGGCAGCACCGGGGAGCTGTTTTTT.

J is TRBJ2-2 and V is TRBV10-3; 11 nucleotides line up with TRBD2. With 0 bases clipped from V and 0 bases from J, the junction kept 9 bases outside the gene matches. There are 20 residues in the CDR3. Germline V gene lookup returns CDR1 ENHRY and CDR2 SYGVKD. CDR3 DNA: TGTGCCATCAGTGAGTCGCTGGTGCTAGCGGGAGGCCCGAACACCGGGGAGCTGTTTTTT. It specifies CAISESLVLAGGPNTGELFF.

The V call is TRBV6-8, the J call TRBJ2-7, with 10 bases identical to TRBD2. Germline V gene sequence: CDR1 MNHGY, CDR2 SAAAGT. The V gene end was trimmed by 5 bases and the J gene end by 4 bases; junction bases not matched to a gene: 8. The CDR3 runs to 15 residues. In DNA, the CDR3 is TGTGCCAGCAGTCAGACCTCTAGCGGGAGTTACGAGCAGTACTTC. This encodes CASSQTSSGSYEQYF.

This chain links TRBV15 with TRBJ2-1; D is perhaps TRBD2 (6 bases). Trimming took 0 bases from V and 7 from J, leaving 13 bases between them. Germline V gene data show CDR1 as LNHNV and CDR2 as YYDKDF (reference sequence). This CDR3 comprises 15 residues. The CDR3 region has the DNA TGTGCCACCAGCAGAGATCGGGGGTTCATGAATGAGCAGTTCTTC. Protein product: CATSRDRGFMNEQFF.

The chain is built from TRBV14 and TRBJ1-1; TRBD1 agrees at 7 bases. In germline, CDR1 is SGHDN, CDR2 FVKESK. With V trimmed by 4 bases and J by 4 bases, 12 bases remained unmatched. This CDR3 contains 16 residues. The CDR3 loop reads CASSRRGASPSTEAFF. CDR3 sequence (DNA): TGTGCCAGCAGCCGCAGGGGGGCGTCCCCGTCCACTGAAGCTTTCTTT.

A single count supports this clone. The V and J genes are TRBV25-1 and TRBJ2-7, with D tentatively TRBD1 (6 bases). V gave up 2 bases and J gave up 5 bases, with 7 bases separating them. Germline lookup yields CDR1 MGHDK and CDR2 SYGVNS. The CDR3 length is 12 residues. The CDR3 loop reads CASSETGHEQYF. CDR3 bases: TGTGCCAGCAGTGAAACAGGGCACGAGCAGTACTTC.

The rearrangement joins TRBV14 to TRBJ2-5; D remains unclear. Deletions cut 0 bases from V and 5 bases from J, with 7 bases between. CDR3 length equals 13 residues. Germline values: CDR1 SGHDN, CDR2 FVKESK. The CDR3 region is CASSQDLKETQYF. CDR3 in DNA: TGTGCCAGCAGCCAAGATCTTAAGGAGACCCAGTACTTC.

This clone came up a few times. The CDR3, as DNA: TGTGCCAGCAGTTATACCGGGACAGGCCAAGGGGAGACCCAGTACTTC. As protein: CASSYTGTGQGETQYF. The rearrangement links TRBV6-8 to TRBJ2-5; TRBD1 matches at 8 bases. There are 16 residues in the CDR3. J lost 5 bases, V lost 3 bases, and 11 bases had no gene match. Looked up from germline, CDR1 is MNHGY and CDR2 is SAAAGT.

This clone was counted a few times. The rearrangement links TRBV9 to TRBJ2-7, with D maybe TRBD1 (5 bases). Germline loops: CDR1 SGDLS, CDR2 YYNGEE. V lost 6 bases and J 1 base, leaving 17 bases between the germline ends. This CDR3 has 15 residues. This CDR3 reads CASIRTLGASYEQYF. DNA for the CDR3: TGTGCCAGCATCCGGACCCTAGGGGCGTCCTACGAGCAGTACTTC.

The rearrangement uses TRBV29-1 and TRBJ2-3, with 7 bases identical to TRBD1. CDR1 and CDR2 from the germline V gene are SQVTM and ANQGSEA. After removal of 5 bases from V and 1 base from J, the junction contained 21 bases not matched to a gene. This CDR3 contains 19 residues. The CDR3 loop reads CSVSPQAGTAKFGTDTQYF. The CDR3 nucleotides are TGCAGCGTTTCACCTCAAGCCGGGACAGCAAAGTTTGGCACAGATACGCAGTATTTT.

This chain joins TRBV5-1 and TRBJ2-1, with 8 positions matching TRBD2. Germline V gene sequence: CDR1 SGHRS, CDR2 YFSETQ. The V segment lost 2 bases and the J segment 4 bases; nucleotides outside the gene matches: 2. This CDR3 is 14 amino acids long. The CDR3 bases are TGCGCCAGCAGCTTCACTAGCGGATACAATGAGCAGTTCTTC. Translated, it gives CASSFTSGYNEQFF.

Details on this clone: Germline and junction disagree at one end, which may indicate a read error. An uncertain or unread base leads to its residue being written X. The chain carries TRBV19 and TRBJ2-5; D possibly uses TRBD1 or TRBD2 (5 bases each). CDR3 size: 12 residues. Per germline, CDR1 LNHDA and CDR2 SQIVND (reference sequence). Written as DNA, the CDR3 is TGTGCYAGTAGAAGGGGAGAAGAGACCCAGTACTTC. It codes for CXSRRGEETQYF. The full CDR3 sequence reads CASRRGEETQYF.

The chain recombines TRBV10-3 with TRBJ2-3; D remains unclear. The CDR3 runs 14 residues. Germline V CDR1 and CDR2: ENHRY, SYGVKD. V shed 0 bases and J shed 3 bases, with 7 bases lying between them. CDR3 protein: CAISESGNTDTQYF. The DNA for the CDR3 is TGTGCCATCAGTGAGTCGGGTAATACAGATACGCAGTATTTT.

This clone has only a few counts. The chain joins TRBV9 to TRBJ2-7, with TRBD2 as a possible D gene (6 bases). V was pared by 0 bases and J by 4 bases, with 14 bases between. Germline V gene data show CDR1 as SGDLS and CDR2 as YYNGEE. This CDR3 has 15 residues. This CDR3 is CASSVGSGVDYEQYF. The CDR3 DNA is TGTGCCAGCAGCGTAGGGTCGGGGGTGGATTACGAGCAGTACTTC.

There are a few counts of this clone. The chain couples TRBV6-8 to TRBJ2-7; 8 bases are a match to TRBD2. The germline gives CDR1 MNHGY, CDR2 SAAAGT. V lost 5 bases, J lost 7 bases, and 4 bases stayed unmatched. The CDR3 loop spans 12 amino acids. CDR3 coding DNA: TGTGCCAGCAGTGCGGGACTAGAAGAGCAGTACTTC. Translated: CASSAGLEEQYF.

V is TRBV10-2 and J is TRBJ2-7; 8 bases align to TRBD1. CDR1 is WSHSY and CDR2 is SAAADI in the germline V gene. The CDR3 spans 13 residues. V shed 6 bases and J 5 bases; nucleotides not matched to a gene: 6. The CDR3 DNA follows: TGCGCCAGCAGGGCAGGGGGCTTGGACGAGCAGTACTTC. This encodes CASRAGGLDEQYF.

J is TRBJ2-3 and V is TRBV14; D remains ambiguous. Germline loops: CDR1 SGHDN, CDR2 FVKESK. The CDR3 is 13 amino acids. Trimming cost V 4 bases and J 6 bases, with 11 bases left between them. In DNA, the CDR3 is TGTGCCAGCAGCCGTTTTGCTAGTGATACGCAGTATTTT. As protein: CASSRFASDTQYF.

For the CDR3, the DNA is TGTGCCAGTAGTATCTCCGGGACTCCGAACACTGAAGCTTTCTTT. Translated: CASSISGTPNTEAFF. The V and J genes are TRBV19 and TRBJ1-1; possible D gene TRBD1, 5 bases. CDR1 and CDR2 (germline): LNHDA, SQIVND (reference sequence). Deletions cut 3 bases from V and 1 base from J, with 12 bases between. This CDR3 has 15 residues.

This clone was found a few times. The chain recombines TRBV30 with TRBJ2-1; TRBD2 matches at 13 bases. Trimming at V came to 6 bases and at J to 9 bases, leaving 5 bases not matched to a gene. In germline, CDR1 is GTSNPN, CDR2 SVGIG (reference sequence). CDR3 size: 13 residues. The DNA for the CDR3 is TGTGCCTGCCCAGGACTAGCGGGAGTTGAGCAGTTCTTC. Amino acids: CACPGLAGVEQFF.

This clone counts as large (0.1 to 1%). This chain joins TRBV11-3 and TRBJ1-1; D gene unclear. Trimming removed 4 bases from V and 0 bases from J, with 12 bases in between. Germline loops: CDR1 SGHNT, CDR2 YENEEA. CDR3 length: 15 residues. CDR3 in amino acids: CASSYPGSMNTEAFF. CDR3 in DNA: TGTGCCAGCAGCTACCCGGGCAGCATGAACACTGAAGCTTTCTTT.

V is TRBV25-1 and J is TRBJ1-4, with 7 bases that match TRBD1. This CDR3 has 14 residues. Germline-derived CDR1 and CDR2 are MGHDK and SYGVNS. The junction had 11 bases not matched to a gene; V was cut back by 8 bases and J by 8 bases. The CDR3 coding sequence is TGTGCCAGCCTCTACGAGGGGGCGCAGGAAAAACTGTTTTTT. Its translation is CASLYEGAQEKLFF.

The rearrangement uses TRBV30 and TRBJ1-2, with 9 bases identical to TRBD1. The CDR3 is made up of 13 amino acids. CDR1 and CDR2 from the germline V gene are GTSNPN and SVGIG (reference sequence). Trimming cost V 8 bases and J 5 bases; bases outside gene matches: 9. As DNA, the CDR3 is TGTGCCCAGCAGCCAGGGACAGGGTATGGCTACACCTTC. It yields the protein CAQQPGTGYGYTF. Full variable domain (rest looked up from reference TRBV30 and TRBJ1-2): SQTIHQWPATLVQPVGSPLSLECTVEGTSNPNLYWYRQAAGRGLQLLFYSVGIGQISSEVPQNLSASRPQDRQFILSSKKLLLSDSGFYLCAQQPGTGYGYTFGSGTRLTVV.

J is TRBJ2-1 and V is TRBV14, with 8 bases that match TRBD2. This CDR3 comprises 14 residues. The V and J ends lost 2 bases and 12 bases, in that order; junction bases with no gene match: 9. Germline V CDR1 and CDR2: SGHDN, FVKESK. CDR3 DNA sequence: TGTGCCAGCAGCCAATTGATAGCGGGAAAGGGGCAGTTCTTC. Its protein is CASSQLIAGKGQFF.